This T cell receptor (beta chain) was recovered during a study of T cells expressing NK-cell markers. Across the study: According to the study, TCR beta repertoires originated from sorted CD3+CD56+NKG2C+, CD3+CD56+NKG2C- and CD3+CD56-NKG2C+ T cells.

Study results and limitations: Also leading the CD3+CD56-NKG2C+ fraction in a few donors were these clonotypes. NKG2C+ dominant clonotypes from 5 or 6 donors made up about 1.0-8% of CD8+ T cells.

Regarding this clonotype: Antigen: not known.

5'RACE template switching with UMIs generated TCR beta cDNA. Following a re-call of the 5' RACE reads, TCRdb has one entry per CDR3 protein and lacks DNA. The sample totals 550,000 to 600,000 distinct CDR3 sequences. The CDR3 totals 13 residues. The germline gives CDR1 GTSNPN, CDR2 SVGIG (reference sequence). The sequenced material came from blood T cells: a sorted CD56 or NKG2C T cell subset, CD4+ or CD8+ T cells, or bulk PBMC T cells (not recorded which). The sequence came from a young man in good health. The chain links TRBV30 to TRBJ1-2. The CDR3 loop reads CALTVTANYGYTF.